Presented here are 27 T cell receptor beta chains from one specimen sequenced in a study of T cell changes during pregnancy in multiple sclerosis. Data came from immunoSEQ multiplex PCR; TCRdb stores just in-frame clones and leaves some out. This table holds around 66,000 clones, roughly 89% found once. This specimen consisted of peripheral blood, obtained after pregnancy. Receptor source: a female donor in good health, enrolled as a control in a pregnancy study.

This CDR3 reads CASSLASRGDLYEQYF. In nucleotides, the CDR3 is TGTGCCAGCAGCTTAGCCAGCCGGGGAGATCTCTACGAGCAGTACTTC. The chain has TRBV13 and TRBJ2-7; the D gene is possibly TRBD2 (5 bases). This CDR3 spans 16 amino acids. Germline CDR1 is PRHDT and CDR2 is FYEKMQ (reference sequence). With 1 base removed from V and 3 bases from J, the gap between germline ends came to 16 bases.

This clone is a singleton in its sample. The chain uses TRBV9 and TRBJ2-2, with TRBD1 matching over 10 bases. Germline CDR1 and CDR2: SGDLS and YYNGEE. V trimming: 7 bases; J trimming: 3 bases; junction bases outside the gene matches: 21. The CDR3 is 20 amino acids. CDR3 sequence: CASGGQGNKGGTRHTGELFF. The CDR3 DNA reads as TGTGCCAGCGGGGGACAGGGGAATAAGGGGGGTACTAGACACACCGGGGAGCTGTTTTTT.

This chain links TRBV4-1 with TRBJ1-2; no reliable D call. The V end was cut by 1 base, the J end by 7 bases, with 22 bases between. The CDR3 loop spans 17 amino acids. Germline loops: CDR1 MGHRA, CDR2 YSYEKL. The DNA of the CDR3 is TGCGCCAGCAGCCAAGTGAGGGAGTTGTCTGTAACCGGTGGCTACACCTTC. Amino acids: CASSQVRELSVTGGYTF.

The chain links TRBV6-6 to TRBJ2-7; the D gene is possibly TRBD1 (5 bases). Germline CDR1 MNHNY, CDR2 SVGAGI (reference sequence). Trimming took 6 bases from V and 5 from J, leaving 17 bases between them. The CDR3 extends over 14 amino acids. CDR3 nucleotides: TGTGCCAGCAGCCCCAACCCAGGGTTGCACGAGCAGTACTTC. Its translation: CASSPNPGLHEQYF.

The V gene is TRBV2, the J gene TRBJ1-2, with a possible D match to TRBD1 (5 bases). Trimming left V 2 bases short and J 0 bases short, with 19 bases between. The CDR3 loop spans 18 amino acids. From germline, CDR1 is SNHLY and CDR2 FYNNEI. The CDR3 loop reads CASSETFGTGSANYGYTF. In DNA, the CDR3 is TGTGCCAGCAGTGAAACGTTCGGAACAGGTTCAGCTAACTATGGCTACACCTTC.

The gene calls are TRBV11-3 and TRBJ1-6; D unresolved. Trimming pared 5 bases from V and 6 bases from J, leaving 11 bases between. CDR1 is SGHNT and CDR2 is YENEEA in the germline V gene. The length of the CDR3 is 14 residues. This CDR3 reads CASSPGSGNSPLHF. CDR3 nucleotides: TGTGCCAGCAGCCCCGGATCGGGTAATTCACCCCTCCACTTT.

The rearrangement links TRBV7-8 to TRBJ1-1; D possibly corresponds to TRBD1 (6 bases). V was clipped by 7 bases and J by 5 bases, with 17 bases between them. The CDR3 spans 14 residues. Germline V CDR1 and CDR2: SGHVS, FQNEAQ. The CDR3 loop reads CASTSLGGRTEAFF. The CDR3 DNA reads as TGTGCCAGCACTAGCCTGGGGGGGCGGACTGAAGCTTTCTTT.

The rearrangement uses TRBV7-8 and TRBJ2-1, with TRBD2 identical over 9 bases. J gave up 0 bases and V 3 bases, and 3 bases lay outside the gene matches. The CDR3 is made up of 16 amino acids. The V gene's germline CDR1 is SGHVS and CDR2 FQNEAQ. CDR3 region: CASSFGRGGSYNEQFF. CDR3 in DNA: TGTGCCAGCAGCTTTGGGCGGGGGGGCTCCTACAATGAGCAGTTCTTC.

This chain connects TRBV6-5 to TRBJ1-1; D not resolved. Trimming took 0 bases from V and 6 from J, leaving 11 bases between them. Germline CDR1 MNHEY, CDR2 SVGAGI. CDR3 size: 14 residues. In DNA, the CDR3 is TGTGCCAGCAGTTACTCGAAGGTAGCGCCTGAAGCTTTCTTT. Residues: CASSYSKVAPEAFF.

The rearrangement links TRBV7-2 to TRBJ2-1; 7 nucleotides match TRBD2. CDR3 length: 14 amino acids. CDR1 is SGHTA, CDR2 FQGNSA, per germline. Germline trimming cut 8 bases from V and 13 bases from J; bases unmatched to any gene: 17. The CDR3 coding sequence is TGTGCCAGCTCCGTTGAGCGGGGTGTGAGGGGACAGTTCTTC. As protein: CASSVERGVRGQFF.

The CDR3 sequence is CASSPGQDKGYTF. CDR3 nucleotides: TGTGCCAGCTCGCCGGGACAGGATAAGGGCTACACCTTC. This rearrangement joins TRBV18 to TRBJ1-2; 8 bases map to TRBD1. Per the germline V gene, CDR1 is KGHSH and CDR2 is LQKENI. The CDR3 sequence is 13 residues long. Trimming removed 6 bases from V and 8 bases from J; junction bases left unmatched: 8.

The V call is TRBV2, the J call TRBJ2-5, with 8 bases matching TRBD2. V gave up 7 bases and J gave up 4 bases; unmatched junction bases: 8. The CDR3 consists of 14 residues. The germline CDR1 and CDR2 sequences are SNHLY and FYNNEI. CDR3 DNA: TGTGCCAGCAACGGGGGGGGGCCGGGAGAGACCCAGTACTTC. Amino acid sequence: CASNGGGPGETQYF.

The rearrangement uses TRBV4-2 and TRBJ1-4; possible D gene TRBD1, 6 bases. The CDR3 loop spans 16 amino acids. Germline V CDR1 and CDR2: LGHNA, YNFKEQ. V dropped 0 bases and J dropped 3 bases, with 11 bases sitting between them. DNA of the CDR3: TGTGCCAGCAGCCAAGAACGGGGGGCCCCTAATGAAAAACTGTTTTTT. This sequence encodes CASSQERGAPNEKLFF.

This clone was detected only once. This rearrangement joins TRBV9 to TRBJ2-1; TRBD1 matches 9 bases. Germline CDR1 and CDR2: SGDLS and YYNGEE. Trimming took 3 bases from V and 8 from J; bases not matched to a gene: 12. This CDR3 has 16 amino acids. DNA of the CDR3: TGTGCCAGCAGCGATCCCACGGGACAGGGAGGCTATGAGCAGTTCTTC. Its protein product is CASSDPTGQGGYEQFF.

This clone has only one observation. The rearrangement joins TRBV6-1 to TRBJ1-4; D perhaps matches TRBD1 (5 bases). The CDR3 has 15 amino acids. Per the germline V gene, CDR1 is MNHNS and CDR2 is SASEGT. V was shortened by 1 base and J by 3 bases, with 9 bases between the two germline ends. This chain's CDR3 is CASSEGGVSNEKLFF. In DNA form, the CDR3 reads TGTGCCAGCAGTGAAGGGGGGGTCTCTAATGAAAAACTGTTTTTT.

The genes are TRBV19 and TRBJ2-3; 13 positions match TRBD2. The CDR3 runs 17 residues. The V gene's germline CDR1 is LNHDA and CDR2 SQIVND (reference sequence). V lost 1 base and J lost 2; bases outside the gene matches: 3. In DNA form, the CDR3 reads TGTGCCAGTAGTATAGGTGGACTAGCGGGGGCCACAGATACGCAGTATTTT. Translation gives CASSIGGLAGATDTQYF.

V is TRBV19 and J is TRBJ1-3; 9 bases are shared with TRBD1. Per the germline V gene, CDR1 is LNHDA and CDR2 is SQIVND (reference sequence). J was trimmed by 4 bases and V by 8 bases; bases with no gene match: 9. This CDR3 has 15 amino acids. CDR3 coding DNA: TGTGCCAGTGGCCCCGACAGGGGGAGAGGAAACACCATATATTTT. It yields the protein CASGPDRGRGNTIYF. Complete variable domain (other parts from reference TRBV19 and TRBJ1-3): DGGITQSPKYLFRKEGQNVTLSCEQNLNHDAMYWYRQDPGQGLRLIYYSQIVNDFQKGDIAEGYSVSREKKESFPLTVTSAQKNPTAFYLCASGPDRGRGNTIYFGEGSWLTVV.

The gene calls are TRBV27 and TRBJ2-3; TRBD2 aligns across 16 bases. This CDR3 spans 21 amino acids. Looked up from germline, CDR1 is MNHEY and CDR2 is SMNVEV (reference sequence). Trimming at V came to 7 bases and at J to 0 bases, leaving 16 bases not matched to a gene. The CDR3 is CASISYAGLAGGPSSTDTQYF. The CDR3 DNA follows: TGTGCCAGCATCTCGTATGCGGGACTAGCGGGGGGGCCGTCCAGCACAGATACGCAGTATTTT.

V usage is TRBV4-2 and J usage is TRBJ1-3, with 8 bases lining up with TRBD1. The CDR3 spans 16 residues. Trimming removed 3 bases from V and 0 bases from J; junction bases left unmatched: 4. The germline V gene encodes CDR1 LGHNA and CDR2 YNFKEQ. CDR3 region: CASSQGTGISGNTIYF. DNA for the CDR3: TGTGCCAGCAGCCAGGGGACAGGCATCTCTGGAAACACCATATATTTT.

The CDR3 is CASSSTGTDGNTIYF. The CDR3 DNA sequence: TGTGCCAGCAGCTCCACCGGGACAGATGGAAACACCATATATTTT. The gene calls are TRBV7-6 and TRBJ1-3; TRBD1 matches 7 bases. V trimming: 4 bases; J trimming: 3 bases; junction bases outside the gene matches: 6. CDR1 SGHVS and CDR2 FNYEAQ come from the germline V gene. CDR3 length: 15 amino acids.

The V and J genes are TRBV4-2 and TRBJ1-5; unclear D gene. Germline V gene data show CDR1 as LGHNA and CDR2 as YNFKEQ. The CDR3 sequence is 16 residues long. The V and J ends lost 0 bases and 5 bases respectively, with 14 bases between them. The CDR3 DNA reads as TGTGCCAGCAGCCAAGAGTCGGGGTCGGGAGATCAGCCCCAGCATTTT. Amino acid sequence: CASSQESGSGDQPQHF.

This chain links TRBV6-5 with TRBJ1-3; weak D call: TRBD1 (6 bases). Germline values: CDR1 MNHEY, CDR2 SVGAGI. The CDR3 runs 15 residues. V shed 8 bases and J shed 2 bases, with 16 bases lying between them. DNA of the CDR3: TGTGCCAGCCGCAAAGACGACAGGACTGGAAACACCATATATTTT. The encoded protein is CASRKDDRTGNTIYF.

As concerns this clone: The sample contains more than one DNA sequence encoding this CDR3. This rearrangement joins TRBV7-2 to TRBJ2-1, with TRBD1 matching 8 bases. The V gene's germline CDR1 is SGHTA and CDR2 FQGNSA. With V trimmed by 4 bases and J by 6 bases, 2 bases remained unmatched. The CDR3 sequence is 13 residues long. The CDR3 spells CASSSTGGNEQFF. For the CDR3, the DNA is TGTGCCAGCAGCTCTACAGGGGGCAATGAGCAGTTCTTC.

In the case of this clone: One end of the junction does not line up with germline, which may come from a read error. The genes are TRBV5-4 and TRBJ1-1, with 10 nucleotides matching TRBD1. Germline loops: CDR1 SGHNT, CDR2 YYREEE (reference sequence). There are 14 residues in the CDR3. CDR3 protein: CASSMGQGNPEAFF. The CDR3 DNA reads TGTGCCAGCAGCATGGGACAGGGGAACCCTGAAGCTTTCTTT.

The chain has TRBV5-1 and TRBJ2-2, with 11 bases aligning to TRBD1. The germline V gene has CDR1 SGHRS and CDR2 YFSETQ. This CDR3 has 18 amino acids. The J segment lost 6 bases and the V segment lost 1 base, leaving 11 bases of the junction unmatched. CDR3 nucleotides: TGCGCCAGCAGCTTGATTGAGCTTAGGACAGGGGGCGCCGGGGAGCTGTTTTTT. The encoded protein is CASSLIELRTGGAGELFF. The variable domain in full, completed from reference TRBV5-1 and TRBJ2-2, reads KAGVTQTPRYLIKTRGQQVTLSCSPISGHRSVSWYQQTPGQGLQFLFEYFSETQRNKGNFPGRFSGRQFSNSRSEMNVSTLELGDSALYLCASSLIELRTGGAGELFFGEGSRLTVL.

The rearrangement joins TRBV7-3 to TRBJ2-1; D is perhaps TRBD2 (5 bases). V was cut by 1 base and J by 7 bases, with 5 bases left in between. The CDR3 loop spans 12 amino acids. The germline gives CDR1 SGHTA, CDR2 FQGTGA. Here the CDR3 reads CASSLSGNEQFF. DNA for the CDR3: TGTGCCAGCAGCTTAAGCGGGAATGAGCAGTTCTTC.

A word on this clone: The junction does not match germline at one end; this may be a read error. The J gene is TRBJ2-5, the V gene TRBV7-7, with 7 bases aligning to TRBD1. The CDR3 totals 15 residues. Germline V gene data show CDR1 as SSHAT and CDR2 as FNYEAQ (reference sequence). In DNA form, the CDR3 reads TGTGCTAGCAGCATCGACACGGGACAGCAAGAGACCCAGTACTTC. Translation gives CASSIDTGQQETQYF.